This T cell receptor (beta chain) derives from a study of T cell repertoires in cytomegalovirus infection. Study as a whole: An indication of both CMV infection and matching HLA type came from public TCR beta signatures.

Study-level points and caveats: Carriers of CMV plus the relevant HLA were identified by cumulative public TCR beta family frequency.

CDR1 SEHNR and CDR2 FQNEAQ come from the germline V gene (reference sequence). The V end was cut by 2 bases, the J end by 7 bases, with 24 bases between. The CDR3 is 18 residues long. With respect to this clonotype: The antigen is undetermined.

TCRdb re-analysed the reads in MiXCR, keeping a single row per CDR3 protein. The profile shows around 740,000 distinct CDR3 sequences, roughly 36% of them singletons. The TCR sequence derives from a human donor in good health (CMV status not recorded). Some clones in this sample may be carry-over from other donors' samples. The sequencing sample was made of PBMCs. This chain uses TRBV7-9 with TRBJ2-1; either TRBD1 or TRBD2 may supply D (5 bases each). The CDR3 coding sequence is TGTGCCAGCAGCTTATATGCTCGCCGGGACGTGGGCCGAAATGAGCAGTTCTTC. Residues: CASSLYARRDVGRNEQFF.